Listed below are T cell receptor beta chains from one sample, sequenced in a study. TCRdb reprocessed the 5' RACE reads via MiXCR and lists one record per CDR3 protein. The table shows 50,000 to 60,000 distinct CDR3 sequences, with 20% occurring only once. Material: tumor-infiltrating Tregs sorted from the breast tumor. Receptors were obtained from a female donor with breast cancer. The CDR3 runs from the conserved cysteine through the conserved F or W. A D gene is named only where the DNA matches it firmly. Rows give clone size only sometimes, using once, few, many, or a class for an expanded clone.

D	size	V	J	CDR3	DNA
TRBD1	.	TRBV28	TRBJ2-7	CASYAGTAYEQYF	TGTGCCAGTTACGCCGGGACAGCCTACGAGCAGTACTTC
.	once	TRBV5-1	TRBJ2-1	CASSPGKGNNEQFF	TGCGCCAGCAGCCCCGGGAAAGGGAACAATGAGCAGTTCTTC
.	once	TRBV4-3	TRBJ2-2	CASSQGITVTGELFF	TGCGCCAGCAGCCAAGGGATCACAGTCACCGGGGAGCTGTTTTTT
.	.	TRBV7-3	TRBJ2-1	CASSLQGVGEQFF	TGTGCCAGCAGCCTCCAGGGTGTGGGTGAGCAGTTCTTC
.	many	TRBV7-8	TRBJ2-1	CASSLVGAGTYGDEQFF	TGTGCCAGCAGCTTAGTCGGTGCAGGGACATATGGGGATGAGCAGTTCTTC
TRBD1	.	TRBV19	TRBJ2-1	CASRRTGARNEQFF	TGTGCCAGTAGAAGGACAGGGGCTCGCAATGAGCAGTTCTTC
.	few	TRBV28	TRBJ2-5	CASSTVGETQYF	TGTGCCAGCAGTACGGTCGGGGAGACCCAGTACTTC
.	.	TRBV9	TRBJ2-3	CASSVYGGRMDTQYF	TGTGCCAGCAGCGTATACGGGGGGCGGATGGATACGCAGTATTTT
.	.	TRBV28	TRBJ1-5	CASSPGGGYQPQHF	TGCGCCAGCAGTCCTGGGGGTGGTTATCAGCCCCAGCATTTT
.	.	TRBV7-2	TRBJ2-3	CASSLVNFETQYF	TGTGCCAGCAGCTTAGTGAACTTTGAGACGCAGTATTTT
TRBD2	.	TRBV5-1	TRBJ2-7	CASSLSGIASYEQYF	TGCGCCAGCAGCTTGAGCGGGATAGCCTCCTACGAGCAGTACTTC
.	many	TRBV20-1	TRBJ1-1	CSARPTLLNTEAFF	TGCAGTGCTAGACCGACTCTTCTAAACACTGAAGCTTTCTTT
.	.	TRBV20-1	TRBJ1-2	CGARGRPSGQIPNYGYTF	TGCGGTGCTAGAGGGCGACCAAGCGGACAGATTCCTAACTATGGCTACACCTTC
.	few	TRBV6-2/TRBV6-3	TRBJ1-1	CASTVNRVNTEAFF	TGTGCCAGCACCGTGAACAGGGTGAACACTGAAGCTTTCTTT
.	.	TRBV27	TRBJ1-2	CASSSGTINNYGYTF	TGTGCCAGCAGTTCTGGGACAATTAATAACTATGGCTACACCTTC
.	.	TRBV20-1	TRBJ1-3	CSALPGTGNTIYF	TGCAGTGCCCTTCCCGGGACTGGAAACACCATATATTTT
.	few	TRBV6-1	TRBJ1-1	CANRQATSYRPEAFF	TGTGCCAATAGACAGGCTACGTCCTACCGTCCCGAAGCTTTCTTT
.	many	TRBV24-1	TRBJ2-7	CATSLIYKDSPFCEQYF	TGTGCCACCAGTCTGATTTATAAGGATAGCCCTTTTTGTGAGCAGTACTTC
.	many	TRBV5-1	TRBJ1-1	CASSLPGNEAFF	TGCGCCAGCAGCTTGCCAGGGAATGAAGCTTTCTTT
.	.	TRBV5-5	TRBJ1-1	CASSWELRGRLTEAFF	TGTGCCAGCAGCTGGGAACTCCGGGGGCGACTCACTGAGGCTTTCTTT
TRBD2	.	TRBV5-1	TRBJ2-1	CASSPTSGQLNEQFF	TGCGCCAGCAGCCCGACTAGCGGGCAATTAAATGAGCAGTTCTTC
TRBD1	.	TRBV12-3/TRBV12-4	TRBJ2-4	CASSLGQGPKNIQYF	TGTGCCAGCAGCCTTGGACAGGGACCCAAAAACATTCAGTACTTC
.	.	TRBV5-1	TRBJ2-3	CASRLDGATDTQYF	TGCGCCAGCAGATTGGACGGTGCCACAGATACGCAGTATTTT
.	few	TRBV7-2	TRBJ2-1	CASSLSQLTHNEQFF	TGTGCCAGCAGCTTGTCCCAGCTTACACACAATGAGCAGTTCTTC
.	many	TRBV5-1	TRBJ2-7	CASTDTATYEQYF	TGCGCCAGCACGGACACCGCGACCTACGAGCAGTACTTC
.	many	TRBV5-6	TRBJ1-6	CASSFGTDHSPLHF	TGTGCCAGCAGCTTCGGGACGGACCATTCACCCCTCCACTTT
.	few	TRBV7-3	TRBJ2-5	CASSSFRGKEETQYF	TGTGCCAGCAGCTCCTTCAGGGGTAAAGAAGAGACCCAGTACTTC
TRBD1	.	TRBV5-1	TRBJ2-7	CASSSDGQGEEQYF	TGCGCCAGCAGCTCGGATGGACAGGGTGAGGAGCAGTACTTC
TRBD2	.	TRBV20-1	TRBJ2-1	CSTSASGRAYNEQFF	TGCAGTACCTCAGCTAGCGGGAGGGCCTATAATGAGCAGTTCTTC
.	.	TRBV5-6	TRBJ1-4	CASSLSPFGEKLFF	TGTGCCAGCAGCTTGTCCCCCTTCGGGGAAAAACTGTTTTTT
.	.	TRBV20-1	TRBJ2-3	CSWADPTDTQYF	TGCAGCTGGGCAGATCCCACCGATACGCAGTATTTT
.	.	TRBV6-5	TRBJ1-1	CANSSTGRFTEAFF	TGTGCCAACAGTTCTACGGGACGGTTCACTGAAGCTTTCTTT
.	.	TRBV29-1	TRBJ1-3	CSVLGDTIYF	TGCAGCGTTCTGGGAGACACCATATATTTT
.	few	TRBV5-1	TRBJ1-1	CASSLAGPFTEAFF	TGCGCCAGCAGCTTGGCCGGTCCCTTCACTGAAGCTTTCTTT
.	.	TRBV29-1	TRBJ2-2	CSGTHVGGELFF	TGCAGCGGAACGCACGTGGGCGGGGAGCTGTTTTTT
.	few	TRBV6-5	TRBJ2-1	CASSRGYSGSSYNEQFF	TGTGCCAGCAGTCGTGGCTATAGCGGTAGCTCCTACAATGAGCAGTTCTTC
TRBD2	many	TRBV20-1	TRBJ2-1	CSARVSLADSNEQFF	TGCAGTGCTAGGGTATCCCTAGCGGATAGCAATGAGCAGTTCTTC
.	few	TRBV28	TRBJ2-2	CASSLVGYGELFF	TGTGCCAGCAGTTTAGTGGGATACGGGGAGCTGTTTTTT
.	few	TRBV18	TRBJ2-4	CASSPAVGAKNIQYF	TGTGCCAGCTCACCCGCCGTAGGGGCCAAAAACATTCAGTACTTC
TRBD1	.	TRBV10-1	TRBJ1-5	CASREQGAQPQHF	TGCGCCAGCAGAGAACAGGGGGCACAGCCCCAGCATTTT
.	.	TRBV28	TRBJ2-5	CASRPRGLETQYF	TGTGCCAGCAGACCCCGGGGGCTAGAGACCCAGTACTTC
TRBD1	few	TRBV27	TRBJ1-1	CASRGGTGNTEAFF	TGTGCCAGCAGGGGAGGGACAGGGAACACTGAAGCTTTCTTT
.	.	TRBV5-1	TRBJ1-2	CASSGESNYGYTF	TGCGCCAGCAGTGGTGAAAGCAACTATGGCTACACCTTC
.	.	TRBV5-1	TRBJ1-3	CASSLALGASGNTIYF	TGCGCCAGCAGCTTGGCTTTGGGGGCTTCTGGAAACACCATATATTTT
.	few	TRBV5-1	TRBJ2-7	CASSLKVGAPHEQYF	TGCGCCAGCAGCTTGAAAGTGGGCGCTCCCCACGAGCAGTACTTC
.	few	TRBV19	TRBJ1-3	CASMSAWRNTIYF	TGTGCCAGTATGTCAGCGTGGCGAAACACCATATATTTT
.	.	TRBV5-1	TRBJ1-1	CASTSELSTEAFF	TGCGCCAGCACTTCCGAACTGAGCACTGAAGCTTTCTTT
.	.	TRBV7-2	TRBJ1-1	CASSPKAGYTEAFF	TGTGCCAGCAGCCCCAAGGCAGGGTACACTGAAGCTTTCTTT
.	.	TRBV13	TRBJ1-5	CASSSGRGQPQHF	TGTGCCAGCAGCTCTGGGAGGGGTCAGCCCCAGCATTTT
.	.	TRBV7-8	TRBJ2-7	CASSLALRTHYEQYF	TGTGCCAGCAGCTTAGCCCTGCGGACTCACTACGAGCAGTACTTC
.	few	TRBV2	TRBJ2-5	CASSSIFSGETQYF	TGTGCCAGCAGCTCCATCTTTTCCGGAGAGACCCAGTACTTC
TRBD1	few	TRBV3-1	TRBJ2-2	CASSQVPYHRGHTGELFF	TGTGCCAGCAGCCAAGTTCCTTACCACAGGGGGCACACCGGGGAGCTGTTTTTT